What follows is one TCR beta chain and its context. This entry comes from a study of T-cell reconstitution after alpha-beta-depleted transplantation in children. Library preparation (for TCRbeta) was performed with unique molecular identifiers. Via MiXCR, TCRdb re-called the PCR reads, giving one row per CDR3 protein. The data show 500,000 to 600,000 distinct CDR3 sequences, 18% seen once. Trimming pared 7 bases from V and 2 bases from J, leaving 15 bases between. The CDR3 consists of 14 residues. The V call is TRBV12-3 or TRBV12-4, the J call TRBJ2-7; D is possibly TRBD1 or TRBD2 (5 bases each). The receptor was isolated from a human donor who donated a stem cell graft to a child with acute lymphoblastic leukemia. This sample comprised PBMCs from the stem cell graft donor, obtained from the stem cell graft. The CDR3 bases are TGTGCCAGCATTGCCGGGACGGTTCCCTACGAGCAGTACTTC. Translating it yields CASIAGTVPYEQYF.